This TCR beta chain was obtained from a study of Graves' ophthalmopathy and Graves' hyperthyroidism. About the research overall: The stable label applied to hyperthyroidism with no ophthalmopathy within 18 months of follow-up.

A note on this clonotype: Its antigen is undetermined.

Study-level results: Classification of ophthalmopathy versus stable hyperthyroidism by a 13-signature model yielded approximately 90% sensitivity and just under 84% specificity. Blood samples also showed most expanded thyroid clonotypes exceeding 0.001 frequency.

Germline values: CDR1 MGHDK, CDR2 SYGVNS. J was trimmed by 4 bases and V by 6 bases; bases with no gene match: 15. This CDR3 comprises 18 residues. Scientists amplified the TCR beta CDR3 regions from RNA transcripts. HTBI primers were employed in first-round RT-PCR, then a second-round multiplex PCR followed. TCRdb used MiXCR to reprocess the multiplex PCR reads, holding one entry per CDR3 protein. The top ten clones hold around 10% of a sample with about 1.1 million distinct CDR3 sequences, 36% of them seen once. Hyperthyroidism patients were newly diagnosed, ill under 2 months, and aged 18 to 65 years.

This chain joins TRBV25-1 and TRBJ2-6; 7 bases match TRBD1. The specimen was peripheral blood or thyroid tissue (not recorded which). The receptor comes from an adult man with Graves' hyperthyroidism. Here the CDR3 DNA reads TGTGCCAGCAGCGTTGAACTATCGCAGGGGGTGGGGGCCAACGTCCTGACTTTC. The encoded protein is CASSVELSQGVGANVLTF.